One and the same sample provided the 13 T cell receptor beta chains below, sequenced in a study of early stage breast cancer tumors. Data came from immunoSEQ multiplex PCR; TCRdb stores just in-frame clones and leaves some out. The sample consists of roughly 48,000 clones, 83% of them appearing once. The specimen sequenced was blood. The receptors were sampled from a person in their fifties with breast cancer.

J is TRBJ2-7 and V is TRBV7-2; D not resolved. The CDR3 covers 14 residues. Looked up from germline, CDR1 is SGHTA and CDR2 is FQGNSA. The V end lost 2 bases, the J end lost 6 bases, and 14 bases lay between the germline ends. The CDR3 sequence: CASSLLPEYGEQYF. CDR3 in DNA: TGTGCCAGCAGCTTACTTCCCGAGTACGGCGAGCAGTACTTC.

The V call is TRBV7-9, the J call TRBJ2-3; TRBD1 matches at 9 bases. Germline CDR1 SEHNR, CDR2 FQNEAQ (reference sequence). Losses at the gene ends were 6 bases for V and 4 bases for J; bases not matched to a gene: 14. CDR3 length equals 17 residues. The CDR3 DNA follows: TGTGCCAGCAGTTCATATACCGGGACAGGGTCAGCAGATACGCAGTATTTT. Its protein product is CASSSYTGTGSADTQYF.

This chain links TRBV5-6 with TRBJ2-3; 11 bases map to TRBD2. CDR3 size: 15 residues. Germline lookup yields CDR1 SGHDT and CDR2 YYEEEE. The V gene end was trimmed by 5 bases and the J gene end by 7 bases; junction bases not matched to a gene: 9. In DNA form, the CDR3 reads TGTGCCAGCAGTCCTAGCGGGGGGCAGCCATATACGCAGTATTTT. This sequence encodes CASSPSGGQPYTQYF.

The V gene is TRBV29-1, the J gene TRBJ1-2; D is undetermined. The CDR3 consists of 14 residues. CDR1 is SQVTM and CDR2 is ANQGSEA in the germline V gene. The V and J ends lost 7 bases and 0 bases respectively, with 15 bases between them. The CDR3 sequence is CSAVLRGSNYGYTF. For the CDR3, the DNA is TGCAGCGCTGTCCTACGGGGTTCTAACTATGGCTACACCTTC.

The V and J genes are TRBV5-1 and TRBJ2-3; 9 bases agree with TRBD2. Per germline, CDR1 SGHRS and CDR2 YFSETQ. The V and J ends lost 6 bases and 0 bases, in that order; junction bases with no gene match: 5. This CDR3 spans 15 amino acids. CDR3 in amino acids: CASNLAGTSTDTQYF. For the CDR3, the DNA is TGCGCCAGCAACCTAGCGGGAACTAGCACAGATACGCAGTATTTT.

The CDR3 spells CASSVPGTPNTGELFF. The CDR3 region has the DNA TGTGCCAGCAGTGTCCCGGGGACACCGAACACCGGGGAGCTGTTTTTT. The chain employs TRBV28 and TRBJ2-2; tentative D call: TRBD1 (6 bases). The V end lost 5 bases, the J end lost 0 bases, and 13 bases lay between the germline ends. CDR1 is MDHEN, CDR2 SYDVKM, per germline. The CDR3 is 16 amino acids.

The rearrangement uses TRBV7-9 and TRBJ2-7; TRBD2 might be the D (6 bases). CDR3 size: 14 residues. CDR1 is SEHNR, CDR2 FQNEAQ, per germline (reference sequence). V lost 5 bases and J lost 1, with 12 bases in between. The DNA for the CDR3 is TGTGCCAGCAGCCATGTGGGACTTTCCTACGAGCAGTACTTC. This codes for CASSHVGLSYEQYF.

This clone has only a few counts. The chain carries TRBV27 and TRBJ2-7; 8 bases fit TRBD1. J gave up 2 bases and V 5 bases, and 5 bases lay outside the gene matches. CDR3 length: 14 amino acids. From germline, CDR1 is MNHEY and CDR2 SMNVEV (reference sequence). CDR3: CASSGQGPTYEQYF. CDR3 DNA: TGTGCCAGCAGTGGACAGGGCCCTACCTACGAGCAGTACTTC.

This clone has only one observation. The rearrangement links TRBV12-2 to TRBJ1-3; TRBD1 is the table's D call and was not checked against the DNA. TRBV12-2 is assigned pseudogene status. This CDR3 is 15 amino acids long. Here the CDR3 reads CASRKNTGTRNTIYF. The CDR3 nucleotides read TGTGCAAGTCGCAAGAACACCGGGACAAGAAACACCATATATTTT.

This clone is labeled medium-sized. The CDR3 coding sequence is TGTGCCAGCAGTTCGACTAGCGGGAGCTACGAGCAGTACTTC. This translates into CASSSTSGSYEQYF. The chain couples TRBV5-6 to TRBJ2-7; TRBD2 agrees at 12 bases. CDR1 SGHDT and CDR2 YYEEEE come from the germline V gene. The CDR3 consists of 14 residues. V dropped 5 bases and J dropped 3; count of bases not matched to a gene: 3.

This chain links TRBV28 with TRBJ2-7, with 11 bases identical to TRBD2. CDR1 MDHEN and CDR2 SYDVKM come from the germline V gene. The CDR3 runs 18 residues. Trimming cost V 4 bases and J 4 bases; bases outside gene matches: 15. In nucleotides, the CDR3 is TGTGCCAGCAGTTCCCGGATTCTAGCGGGGGGCGTTAGGTACGAGCAGTACTTC. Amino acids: CASSSRILAGGVRYEQYF.

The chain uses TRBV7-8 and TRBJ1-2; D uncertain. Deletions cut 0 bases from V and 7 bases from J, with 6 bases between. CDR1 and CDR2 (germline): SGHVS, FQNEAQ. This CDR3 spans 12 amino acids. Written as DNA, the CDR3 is TGTGCCAGCAGCTTAGCAGGCAGTGGCTACACCTTC. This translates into CASSLAGSGYTF.

In DNA, the CDR3 is TGTGCCAGCAGCTTGCCGGGACTAGCGGGGGACAGGAATGAGCAGTTCTTC. Its translation: CASSLPGLAGDRNEQFF. The V call is TRBV5-4, the J call TRBJ2-1; TRBD2 aligns across 14 bases. Germline values: CDR1 SGHNT, CDR2 YYREEE (reference sequence). J lost 7 bases, V lost 1 base, and 7 bases had no gene match. CDR3 length: 17 amino acids. The whole variable domain, filled in from reference TRBV5-4 and TRBJ2-1, reads ETGVTQSPTHLIKTRGQQVTLRCSSQSGHNTVSWYQQALGQGPQFIFQYYREEENGRGNFPPRFSGLQFPNYSSELNVNALELDDSALYLCASSLPGLAGDRNEQFFGPGTRLTVL.